Listed below are T cell receptor beta chains from one sample, sequenced in a study of blood T cell repertoires in COVID-19. Profiled with immunoSEQ multiplex PCR; TCRdb holds only in-frame clones, not every one. Of over 350,000 clones in the sample, approximately 88% were seen once. The sample consisted of PBMCs or T cells enriched from blood (not recorded which). Receptors originate from a woman in her twenties or thirties with acute COVID-19. CDR3s include the opening cysteine and the closing phenylalanine or tryptophan. The D gene is left open where the match is weak. Clone size is given for some rows only: seen once, a few or many times, or a class if the clone is expanded.

d_call clone_size j_call v_call cdr3_aa cdr3_nt
. . TRBJ2-1 TRBV6-4 CASSDSWGDNEQFF TGTGCCAGCAGTGACTCCTGGGGGGACAATGAGCAGTTCTTC
TRBD1 . TRBJ2-4 TRBV7-9 CASSLVLGQGLAKNIQYF TGTGCCAGCAGCTTAGTCCTCGGACAGGGTCTAGCCAAAAACATTCAGTACTTC
. once TRBJ1-2 TRBV5-1 CASSLRRGYGYTF TGCGCCAGCAGCTTGAGGAGAGGCTATGGCTACACCTTC
TRBD2 . TRBJ2-5 TRBV5-1 CASSSTSGKETQYF TGCGCCAGCAGCTCGACTAGCGGGAAAGAGACCCAGTACTTC
. . TRBJ1-2 TRBV28 CASSLFGQNYGYTF TGTGCCAGCAGTTTATTTGGGCAGAACTATGGCTACACCTTC
. . TRBJ2-2 TRBV6-2/TRBV6-3 CASSYYQPGITGELFF TGTGCCAGCAGTTACTACCAGCCGGGTATAACCGGGGAGCTGTTTTTT
. once TRBJ2-7 TRBV18 CASSGGSYEQYF TGTGCCAGCTCAGGGGGGTCCTACGAGCAGTACTTC
TRBD2 . TRBJ2-3 TRBV30 CALRLAGSTDTQYF TGTGCCTTGAGACTAGCGGGGAGCACAGATACGCAGTATTTT
. few TRBJ2-4 TRBV7-9 CASSSNIQWLSNIQYF TGTGCCAGCAGCTCCAATATCCAGTGGTTGTCAAACATTCAGTACTTC
TRBD1 . TRBJ1-1 TRBV5-1 CASRPGQGAATEAFF TGCGCCAGCAGACCAGGACAGGGGGCCGCCACTGAAGCTTTCTTT
. . TRBJ2-3 TRBV9 CASSSTGSTDTQYF TGTGCCAGCAGCTCAACTGGTTCCACAGATACGCAGTATTTT
TRBD1 . TRBJ2-1 TRBV10-3 CAISGGTAYNEQFF TGTGCCATCAGTGGTGGGACAGCTTACAATGAGCAGTTCTTC
TRBD1 . TRBJ2-1 TRBV7-9 CASSLRTGGINEQFF TGTGCCAGCAGCTTAAGGACAGGGGGAATCAATGAGCAGTTCTTC